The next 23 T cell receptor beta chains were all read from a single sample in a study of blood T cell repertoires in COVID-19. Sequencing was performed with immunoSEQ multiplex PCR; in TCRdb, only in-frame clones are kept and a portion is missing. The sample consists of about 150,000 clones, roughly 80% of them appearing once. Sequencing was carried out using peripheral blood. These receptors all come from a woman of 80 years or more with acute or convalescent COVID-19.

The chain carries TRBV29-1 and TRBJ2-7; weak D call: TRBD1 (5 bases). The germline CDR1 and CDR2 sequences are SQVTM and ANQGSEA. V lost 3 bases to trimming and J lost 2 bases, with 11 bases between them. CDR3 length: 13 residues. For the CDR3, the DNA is TGCAGCGTTGAGACAGTTGAGACCTACGAGCAGTACTTC. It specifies CSVETVETYEQYF.

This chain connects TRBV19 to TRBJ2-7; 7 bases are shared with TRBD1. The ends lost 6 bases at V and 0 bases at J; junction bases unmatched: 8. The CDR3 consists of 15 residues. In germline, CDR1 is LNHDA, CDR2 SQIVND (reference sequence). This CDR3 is CASSLMGQSSYEQYF. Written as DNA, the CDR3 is TGTGCCAGTAGCCTAATGGGACAGTCCTCCTACGAGCAGTACTTC. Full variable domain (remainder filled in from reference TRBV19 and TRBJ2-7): DGGITQSPKYLFRKEGQNVTLSCEQNLNHDAMYWYRQDPGQGLRLIYYSQIVNDFQKGDIAEGYSVSREKKESFPLTVTSAQKNPTAFYLCASSLMGQSSYEQYFGPGTRLTVT.

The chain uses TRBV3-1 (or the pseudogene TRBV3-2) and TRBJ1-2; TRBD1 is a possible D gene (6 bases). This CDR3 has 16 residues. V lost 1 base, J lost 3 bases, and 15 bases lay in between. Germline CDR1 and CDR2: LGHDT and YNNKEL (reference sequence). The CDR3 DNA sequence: TGTGCCAGCAGCCAAGGAGGGGGGGCCGGGGACTATGGCTACACCTTC. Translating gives CASSQGGGAGDYGYTF.

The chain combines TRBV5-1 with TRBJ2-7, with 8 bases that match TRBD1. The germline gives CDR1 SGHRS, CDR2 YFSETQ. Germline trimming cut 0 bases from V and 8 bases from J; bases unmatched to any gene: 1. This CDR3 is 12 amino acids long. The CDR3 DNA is TGCGCCAGCAGCTTGGGACAGGGGCAGCAGTACTTC. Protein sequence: CASSLGQGQQYF.

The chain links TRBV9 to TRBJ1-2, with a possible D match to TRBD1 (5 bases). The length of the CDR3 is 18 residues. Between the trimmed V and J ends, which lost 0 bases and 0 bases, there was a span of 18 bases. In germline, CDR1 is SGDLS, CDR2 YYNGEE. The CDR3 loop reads CASSVDEQDVISNYGYTF. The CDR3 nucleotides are TGTGCCAGCAGCGTAGATGAACAGGACGTCATTTCTAACTATGGCTACACCTTC.

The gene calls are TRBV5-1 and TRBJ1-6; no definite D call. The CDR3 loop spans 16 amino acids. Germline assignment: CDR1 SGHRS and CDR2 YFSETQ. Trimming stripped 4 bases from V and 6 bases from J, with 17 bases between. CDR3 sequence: CASSPDYHGGNSPLHF. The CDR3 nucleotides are TGCGCCAGCAGCCCTGACTACCACGGAGGTAATTCACCCCTCCACTTT.

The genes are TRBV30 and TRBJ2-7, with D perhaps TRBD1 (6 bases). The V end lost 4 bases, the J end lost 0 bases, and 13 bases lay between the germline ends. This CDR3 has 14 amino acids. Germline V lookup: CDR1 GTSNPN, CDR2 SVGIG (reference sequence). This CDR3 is CAWNRDTSSYEQYF. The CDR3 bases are TGTGCCTGGAACCGGGACACAAGCTCCTACGAGCAGTACTTC. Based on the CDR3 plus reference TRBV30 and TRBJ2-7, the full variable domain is SQTIHQWPATLVQPVGSPLSLECTVEGTSNPNLYWYRQAAGRGLQLLFYSVGIGQISSEVPQNLSASRPQDRQFILSSKKLLLSDSGFYLCAWNRDTSSYEQYFGPGTRLTVT.

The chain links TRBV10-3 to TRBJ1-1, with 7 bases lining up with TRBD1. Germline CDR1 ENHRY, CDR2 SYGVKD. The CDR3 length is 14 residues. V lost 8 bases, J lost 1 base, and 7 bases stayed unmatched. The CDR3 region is CAIRPTGTNTEAFF. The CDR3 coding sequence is TGTGCCATCCGGCCGACAGGGACGAACACTGAAGCTTTCTTT.

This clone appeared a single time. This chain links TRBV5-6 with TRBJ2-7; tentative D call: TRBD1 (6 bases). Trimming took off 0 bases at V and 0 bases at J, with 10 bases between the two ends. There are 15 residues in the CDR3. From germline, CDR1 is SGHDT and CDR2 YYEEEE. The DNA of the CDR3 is TGTGCCAGCAGCTTGGCAGGGGCCGTCTCCTACGAGCAGTACTTC. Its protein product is CASSLAGAVSYEQYF.

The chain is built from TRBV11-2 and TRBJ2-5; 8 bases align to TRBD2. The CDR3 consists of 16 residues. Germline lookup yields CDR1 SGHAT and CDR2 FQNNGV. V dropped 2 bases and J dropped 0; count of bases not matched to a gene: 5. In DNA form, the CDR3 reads TGTGCCAGCAGCTTAAGCGGGGGCCAGTACCAAGAGACCCAGTACTTC. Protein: CASSLSGGQYQETQYF. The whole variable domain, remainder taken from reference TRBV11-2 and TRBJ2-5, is EAGVAQSPRYKIIEKRQSVAFWCNPISGHATLYWYQQILGQGPKLLIQFQNNGVVDDSQLPKDRFSAERLKGVDSTLKIQPAKLEDSAVYLCASSLSGGQYQETQYFGPGTRLLVL.

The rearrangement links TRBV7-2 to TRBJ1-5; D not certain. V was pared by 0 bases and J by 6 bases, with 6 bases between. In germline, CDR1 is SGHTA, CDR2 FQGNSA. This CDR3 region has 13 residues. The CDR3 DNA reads TGTGCCAGCAGCTTAGCGCTCGGTCAGCCCCAGCATTTT. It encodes CASSLALGQPQHF.

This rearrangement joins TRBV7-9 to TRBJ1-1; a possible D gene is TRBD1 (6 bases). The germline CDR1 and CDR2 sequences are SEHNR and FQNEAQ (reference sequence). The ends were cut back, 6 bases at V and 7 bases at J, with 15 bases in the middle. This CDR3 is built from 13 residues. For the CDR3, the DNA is TGTGCCAGCAGACTAAGGGGGGAGGGTGAAGCTTTCTTT. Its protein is CASRLRGEGEAFF.

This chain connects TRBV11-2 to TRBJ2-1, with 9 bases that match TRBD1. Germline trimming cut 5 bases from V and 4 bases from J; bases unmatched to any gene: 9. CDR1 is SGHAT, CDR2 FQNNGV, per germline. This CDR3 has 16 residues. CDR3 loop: CASSPRWGQGYNEQFF. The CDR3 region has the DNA TGTGCCAGCAGCCCTCGCTGGGGACAGGGTTACAATGAGCAGTTCTTC.

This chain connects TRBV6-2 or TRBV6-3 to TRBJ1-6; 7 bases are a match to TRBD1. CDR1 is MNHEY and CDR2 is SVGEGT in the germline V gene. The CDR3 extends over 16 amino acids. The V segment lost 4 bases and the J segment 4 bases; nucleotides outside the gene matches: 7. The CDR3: CASSSGTDFYNSPLHF. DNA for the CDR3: TGTGCCAGCAGTTCCGGGACAGATTTTTATAATTCACCCCTCCACTTT.

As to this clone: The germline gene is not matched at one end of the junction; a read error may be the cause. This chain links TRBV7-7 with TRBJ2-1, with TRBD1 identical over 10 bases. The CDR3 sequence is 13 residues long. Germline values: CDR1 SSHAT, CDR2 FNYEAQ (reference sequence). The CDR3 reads CASSGDRGNEQFF. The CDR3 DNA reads TGTGCTAGCAGCGGGGACAGGGGCAATGAGCAGTTCTTC.

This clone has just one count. This CDR3 is CASSLGYRGNEQFF. CDR3 DNA: TGTGCCAGCAGCCTGGGCTACAGGGGCAATGAGCAGTTCTTC. The V call is TRBV5-4, the J call TRBJ2-1, with 7 bases lining up with TRBD1. Trimming at V came to 4 bases and at J to 6 bases, leaving 7 bases not matched to a gene. CDR1 SGHNT and CDR2 YYREEE come from the germline V gene (reference sequence). This CDR3 region has 14 residues.

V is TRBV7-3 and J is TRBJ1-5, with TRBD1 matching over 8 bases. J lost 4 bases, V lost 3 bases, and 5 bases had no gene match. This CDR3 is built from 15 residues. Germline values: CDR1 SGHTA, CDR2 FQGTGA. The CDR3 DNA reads TGTGCCAGCAGCTTGGACAGGGCGATTAATCAGCCCCAGCATTTT. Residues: CASSLDRAINQPQHF.

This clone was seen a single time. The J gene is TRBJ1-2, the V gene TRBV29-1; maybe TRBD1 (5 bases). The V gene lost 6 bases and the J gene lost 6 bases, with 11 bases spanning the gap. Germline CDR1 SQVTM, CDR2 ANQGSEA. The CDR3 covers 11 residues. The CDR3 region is CSVVQVHGYTF. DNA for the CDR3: TGCAGCGTGGTACAGGTCCATGGCTACACCTTC.

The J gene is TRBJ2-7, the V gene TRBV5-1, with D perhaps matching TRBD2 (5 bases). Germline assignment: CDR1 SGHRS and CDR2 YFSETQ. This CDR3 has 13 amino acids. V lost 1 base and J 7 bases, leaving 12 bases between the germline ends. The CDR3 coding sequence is TGCGCCAGCAGCTTGCTAGACCCGGGGGAGCAGTACTTC. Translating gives CASSLLDPGEQYF.

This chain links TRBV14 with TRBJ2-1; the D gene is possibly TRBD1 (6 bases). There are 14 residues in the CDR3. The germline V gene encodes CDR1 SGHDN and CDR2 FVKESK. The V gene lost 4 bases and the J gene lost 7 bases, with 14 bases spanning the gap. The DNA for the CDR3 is TGTGCCAGCAGCCTTCGCAGGGGCGGGAATGAGCAGTTCTTC. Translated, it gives CASSLRRGGNEQFF.

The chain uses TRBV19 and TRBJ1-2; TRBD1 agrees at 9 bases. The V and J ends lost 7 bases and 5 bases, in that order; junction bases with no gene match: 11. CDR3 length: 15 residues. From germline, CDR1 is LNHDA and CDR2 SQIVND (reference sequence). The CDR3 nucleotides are TGTGCCAGTACCGCCGGGACAGGGAACCTTTATGGCTACACCTTC. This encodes CASTAGTGNLYGYTF. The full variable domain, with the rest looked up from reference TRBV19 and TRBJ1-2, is DGGITQSPKYLFRKEGQNVTLSCEQNLNHDAMYWYRQDPGQGLRLIYYSQIVNDFQKGDIAEGYSVSREKKESFPLTVTSAQKNPTAFYLCASTAGTGNLYGYTFGSGTRLTVV.

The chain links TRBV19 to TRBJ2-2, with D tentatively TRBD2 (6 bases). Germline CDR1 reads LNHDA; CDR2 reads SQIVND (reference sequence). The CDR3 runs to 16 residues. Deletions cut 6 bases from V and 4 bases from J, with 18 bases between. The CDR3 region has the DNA TGTGCCAGTAGCCGCGGGACCAGCTCGGGCACCGGGGAGCTGTTTTTT. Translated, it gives CASSRGTSSGTGELFF.

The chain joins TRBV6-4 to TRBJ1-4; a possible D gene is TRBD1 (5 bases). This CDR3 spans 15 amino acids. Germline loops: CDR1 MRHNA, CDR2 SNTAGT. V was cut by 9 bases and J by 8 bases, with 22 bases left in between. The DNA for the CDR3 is TGTGCCAGTGGGCGGTCCGGGGGATTCGGAGAAAAACTGTTTTTT. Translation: CASGRSGGFGEKLFF.